The next 8 T cell receptor beta chains were all read from a single sample in a study of blood T cell repertoires in COVID-19. Generated by immunoSEQ multiplex PCR, the TCRdb table keeps only in-frame clones and is missing some. The table records roughly 110,000 clones, around 85% of them present only once. The specimen was peripheral blood. These receptors all come from a human donor in a cohort sampled during active COVID-19.

This rearrangement joins TRBV3-1 (or the pseudogene TRBV3-2) to TRBJ1-2, with D perhaps matching TRBD1 (5 bases). V lost 1 base, J lost 2 bases, and 14 bases lay in between. Germline V lookup: CDR1 LGHDT, CDR2 YNNKEL (reference sequence). This CDR3 is built from 16 residues. CDR3 nucleotide sequence: TGTGCCAGCAGCCAAGGACCCGCTACAGGAAACTATGGCTACACCTTC. Translation gives CASSQGPATGNYGYTF.

The chain combines TRBV7-9 with TRBJ2-3; tentative D call: TRBD2 (6 bases). The germline V gene encodes CDR1 SEHNR and CDR2 FQNEAQ (reference sequence). The length of the CDR3 is 18 residues. Deletions cut 2 bases from V and 3 bases from J, with 21 bases between. The CDR3: CASSLKWTAGLGTDTQYF. DNA of the CDR3: TGTGCCAGCAGCTTAAAGTGGACCGCGGGGTTGGGGACAGATACGCAGTATTTT.

The chain has TRBV30 and TRBJ2-7; TRBD2 agrees at 11 bases. The V gene's germline CDR1 is GTSNPN and CDR2 SVGIG (reference sequence). V gave up 0 bases and J gave up 7 bases; unmatched junction bases: 11. The CDR3 extends over 16 amino acids. CDR3 amino acids: CAWSVASGGYSGEQYF. The CDR3 DNA is TGTGCCTGGAGTGTGGCTAGCGGGGGGTACTCGGGAGAGCAGTACTTC. The variable domain in full, completed from reference TRBV30 and TRBJ2-7, reads SQTIHQWPATLVQPVGSPLSLECTVEGTSNPNLYWYRQAAGRGLQLLFYSVGIGQISSEVPQNLSASRPQDRQFILSSKKLLLSDSGFYLCAWSVASGGYSGEQYFGPGTRLTVT.

The CDR3 is CASTGVGTEAFF. CDR3 DNA sequence: TGTGCCAGCACCGGGGTCGGGACTGAAGCTTTCTTT. This chain links TRBV6-5 with TRBJ1-1; D unresolved. V was cut by 7 bases and J by 5 bases, with 11 bases left in between. Germline loops: CDR1 MNHEY, CDR2 SVGAGI. This CDR3 is built from 12 residues.

This chain connects TRBV9 to TRBJ1-6; D might be TRBD1 (5 bases). Trimming cost V 5 bases and J 6 bases, with 15 bases left between them. Germline values: CDR1 SGDLS, CDR2 YYNGEE. The CDR3 loop spans 15 amino acids. The CDR3 protein is CASRAGGLGNSPLHF. The DNA for the CDR3 is TGTGCCAGCAGAGCCGGGGGGTTGGGTAATTCACCCCTCCACTTT.

This chain joins TRBV6-6 and TRBJ1-5, with a weak D call TRBD1 (5 bases). The CDR3 sequence is 14 residues long. Between the trimmed V and J ends, which lost 10 bases and 5 bases, there was a span of 18 bases. CDR1 is MNHNY and CDR2 is SVGAGI in the germline V gene (reference sequence). DNA for the CDR3: TGTGCCACTCGGCAGGGTGGTGGTGATCAGCCCCAGCATTTT. Protein product: CATRQGGGDQPQHF.

V usage is TRBV6-6 and J usage is TRBJ2-7; 7 bases agree with TRBD2. The germline CDR1 and CDR2 sequences are MNHNY and SVGAGI (reference sequence). The J segment lost 0 bases and the V segment lost 3 bases, leaving 5 bases of the junction unmatched. The CDR3 runs to 15 residues. CDR3 sequence reads: CASSYRGGSSYEQYF. As DNA, the CDR3 is TGTGCCAGCAGTTATAGGGGCGGGAGCTCCTACGAGCAGTACTTC.

The chain has TRBV27 and TRBJ2-3, with 9 bases fitting TRBD1. The V segment lost 2 bases and the J segment 4 bases; nucleotides outside the gene matches: 7. The germline V gene has CDR1 MNHEY and CDR2 SMNVEV (reference sequence). The CDR3 sequence is 16 residues long. The DNA for the CDR3 is TGTGCCAGCAGTTTAGGGACAGGGACTTTCTCAGATACGCAGTATTTT. This encodes CASSLGTGTFSDTQYF.